This TCR beta chain was sequenced for a study of T cell repertoires in cytomegalovirus infection. Overall study: HLA-B-restricted CMV epitopes that are well studied were used alongside recently identified HLA-C-restricted ones.

There are many counts of this clonotype. The antigen remains undetermined. TCRdb called the reads again in MiXCR, with one record for every CDR3 protein. This sample has hundreds of thousands of distinct CDR3 sequences; 30% to 35% occur once, and the top ten carry 15% to 20%. V was pared by 3 bases and J by 2 bases, with 3 bases of the junction left unmatched. CDR1 is SGHTA and CDR2 is FQGNSA in the germline V gene. The length of the CDR3 is 14 residues. V and J are TRBV7-2 and TRBJ1-2, with TRBD1 matching over 7 bases. The starting material was cultured PBMCs, obtained from culture after CMV antigen stimulation. The clonotype originates from a human donor in good health (CMV status not recorded). Some clones in this sample may be carry-over from other donors' samples. The CDR3, as DNA: TGTGCCAGCAGCTTCACACAGGGGAACTATGGCTACACCTTC. Translation: CASSFTQGNYGYTF.